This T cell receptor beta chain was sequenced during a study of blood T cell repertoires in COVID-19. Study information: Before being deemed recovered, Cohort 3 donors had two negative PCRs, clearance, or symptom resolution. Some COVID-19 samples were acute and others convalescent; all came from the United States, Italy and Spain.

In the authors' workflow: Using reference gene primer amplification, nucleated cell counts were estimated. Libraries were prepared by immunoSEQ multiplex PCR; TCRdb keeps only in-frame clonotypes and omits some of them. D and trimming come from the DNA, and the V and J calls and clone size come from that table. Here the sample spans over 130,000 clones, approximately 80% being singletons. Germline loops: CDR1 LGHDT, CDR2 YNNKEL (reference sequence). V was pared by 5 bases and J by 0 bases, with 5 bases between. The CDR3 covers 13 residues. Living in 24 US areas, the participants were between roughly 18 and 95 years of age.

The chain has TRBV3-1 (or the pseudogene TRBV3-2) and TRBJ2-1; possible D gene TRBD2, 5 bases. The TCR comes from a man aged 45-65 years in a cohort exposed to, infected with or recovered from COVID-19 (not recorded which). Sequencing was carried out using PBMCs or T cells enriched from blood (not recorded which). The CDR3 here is CASSSGSYNEQFF. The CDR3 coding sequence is TGTGCCAGCAGCAGCGGCTCCTACAATGAGCAGTTCTTC.